Listed below are T cell receptor beta chains from one sample, sequenced in a study of T cell responses to AZD1222 COVID-19 vaccine. Sequencing was performed with immunoSEQ multiplex PCR; in TCRdb, only in-frame clones are kept and a portion is missing. The sample records 83,000 or so clones, about nine tenths being singletons. The starting material was peripheral blood, obtained 28 days after the second AZD1222 dose. The receptors were sampled from an adult who received the AZD1222 COVID-19 vaccine. Each CDR3 is given with its conserved first and last residue. Each record gives: CDR3 DNA, CDR3 protein, V gene, D gene, J gene, clone size. A D gene is named only where the DNA matches it firmly. Expanded clones get a size class; other rows say once, few or many, or leave the size out.

DNA: TGTGCCAGCAGCTTAGGCCCCTACCACGAGCAGTACTTC; CDR3: CASSLGPYHEQYF; V: TRBV11-2; D: NA; J: TRBJ2-7; size: NA
DNA: TGTGCCAGCAGTTTATATGGGACAGGGAGAGCAAACACCATATATTTT; CDR3: CASSLYGTGRANTIYF; V: TRBV28; D: TRBD1; J: TRBJ1-3; size: once
DNA: TGTGCCAGCAGTGAAGCTGTTACGGGATCACCCCTCCACTTT; CDR3: CASSEAVTGSPLHF; V: TRBV6-1; D: NA; J: TRBJ1-6; size: NA
DNA: TGCGCCAGCAGCTTGGGAGGGATAAATAATTCACCCCTCCACTTT; CDR3: CASSLGGINNSPLHF; V: TRBV5-1; D: NA; J: TRBJ1-6; size: NA
DNA: TGTGCCAGCAGCTCGGGGAACAGGGTTGAAGAGACCCAGTACTTC; CDR3: CASSSGNRVEETQYF; V: TRBV11-2; D: NA; J: TRBJ2-5; size: NA
DNA: TGTGCCAGCAGTTACACCTCTGACACCGGGGAGCTGTTTTTT; CDR3: CASSYTSDTGELFF; V: TRBV6-2/TRBV6-3; D: NA; J: TRBJ2-2; size: few
DNA: TGCGCCAGCAGCACCAGGGTTATGACAGATACGCAGTATTTT; CDR3: CASSTRVMTDTQYF; V: TRBV5-1; D: NA; J: TRBJ2-3; size: NA
DNA: TGTGCCAGCAGTTTATCCCTAAGACTAGCGGATGGGAATGAGCAGTTCTTC; CDR3: CASSLSLRLADGNEQFF; V: TRBV28; D: TRBD2; J: TRBJ2-1; size: NA
DNA: TGCGCCAGCAGCTTGGGATACGAGCAGTACTTC; CDR3: CASSLGYEQYF; V: TRBV5-1; D: NA; J: TRBJ2-7; size: NA
DNA: TGTGCCAGCAGCTTAGCGTTTCGGACAGGGGGCCGTGGCTACACCTTC; CDR3: CASSLAFRTGGRGYTF; V: TRBV11-2; D: TRBD1; J: TRBJ1-2; size: NA
DNA: TGTGCCAGCAGCCCGCGACTAGCGGGAGGTCTCCCCGAGGATACGCAGTATTTT; CDR3: CASSPRLAGGLPEDTQYF; V: TRBV12-1; D: NA; J: TRBJ2-3; size: NA
DNA: TGTGCCAGCACTCAATTGGGGACCTACGAGCAGTACTTC; CDR3: CASTQLGTYEQYF; V: TRBV6-5; D: NA; J: TRBJ2-7; size: NA
DNA: TGTGCCTGGAGTGTGGGGCTCTCCTACAATGAGCAGTTCTTC; CDR3: CAWSVGLSYNEQFF; V: TRBV30; D: NA; J: TRBJ2-1; size: NA
DNA: TGTGCCACCAGCCGCTGGGACTATAACAATGAGCAGTTCTTC; CDR3: CATSRWDYNNEQFF; V: TRBV6-5; D: TRBD2; J: TRBJ2-1; size: NA
DNA: TGTGCCAGCTCACCTTGGACTAGCGGGAGTCTGGGGACCAAAAACATTCAGTACTTC; CDR3: CASSPWTSGSLGTKNIQYF; V: TRBV18; D: TRBD2; J: TRBJ2-4; size: NA
DNA: TGTGCCAGCAGCGGGACAGGGGAGCGCCTCTCCTATAATTCACCCCTCCACTTT; CDR3: CASSGTGERLSYNSPLHF; V: TRBV6-2/TRBV6-3; D: TRBD1; J: TRBJ1-6; size: NA
DNA: TGTGCCAGCAGTTACAGGGCCCAAGAGACCCAGTACTTC; CDR3: CASSYRAQETQYF; V: TRBV11-1; D: NA; J: TRBJ2-5; size: NA
DNA: TGTGCCAGCAGCTTATTATACGAGCAGTACTTC; CDR3: CASSLLYEQYF; V: TRBV11-2; D: NA; J: TRBJ2-7; size: NA
DNA: TGTGCCACCCTGCGCGGGAGTTACAATGAGCAGTTCTTC; CDR3: CATLRGSYNEQFF; V: TRBV6-1; D: TRBD2; J: TRBJ2-1; size: NA
DNA: TGTGCCAGCTCAACCCCGGGACTAGGCCCCCAATCACTCGCCTACAATGAGCAGTTCTTC; CDR3: CASSTPGLGPQSLAYNEQFF; V: TRBV18; D: TRBD2; J: TRBJ2-1; size: once
DNA: TGTGCCAGCAGTGATGGACAGGGGGCCTACAATGAGCAGTTCTTC; CDR3: CASSDGQGAYNEQFF; V: TRBV6-4; D: TRBD1; J: TRBJ2-1; size: NA
DNA: TGCGCCAGCAGCCGCCTTAGCCGTGTGGGAAACTATGAGCAGTTCTTC; CDR3: CASSRLSRVGNYEQFF; V: TRBV4-1; D: NA; J: TRBJ2-1; size: NA
DNA: TGTGCCAGCAGTGAAGCGCTTTGGACCTCTGGAAACACCATATATTTT; CDR3: CASSEALWTSGNTIYF; V: TRBV6-1; D: NA; J: TRBJ1-3; size: NA
DNA: TGTGCCAGTAGGACGACGGACAGAAACACTGAAGCTTTCTTT; CDR3: CASRTTDRNTEAFF; V: TRBV19; D: NA; J: TRBJ1-1; size: NA
DNA: TGTGCCAGCCTATTTCACGGGGGGAACACTGAAGCTTTCTTT; CDR3: CASLFHGGNTEAFF; V: TRBV28; D: NA; J: TRBJ1-1; size: NA
DNA: TGTGCCAGCAGTTTCGTAGGGGGCTTGGAAGAGACCCAGTACTTC; CDR3: CASSFVGGLEETQYF; V: TRBV28; D: TRBD1; J: TRBJ2-5; size: NA
DNA: TGTGCCACCAGTGATCGCCCTGGAGGCAGGATCTCTGAAGCTTTCTTT; CDR3: CATSDRPGGRISEAFF; V: TRBV24-1; D: NA; J: TRBJ1-1; size: once
DNA: TGTGCCAGCAGTCCCACAGGGGGCCCCACCAATGAGCAGTTCTTC; CDR3: CASSPTGGPTNEQFF; V: TRBV6-4; D: TRBD1; J: TRBJ2-1; size: few
DNA: TGTGCCAGCAGCCTTGGACTAGCTCTAGCCAAAAACATTCAGTACTTC; CDR3: CASSLGLALAKNIQYF; V: TRBV6-6; D: TRBD2; J: TRBJ2-4; size: NA